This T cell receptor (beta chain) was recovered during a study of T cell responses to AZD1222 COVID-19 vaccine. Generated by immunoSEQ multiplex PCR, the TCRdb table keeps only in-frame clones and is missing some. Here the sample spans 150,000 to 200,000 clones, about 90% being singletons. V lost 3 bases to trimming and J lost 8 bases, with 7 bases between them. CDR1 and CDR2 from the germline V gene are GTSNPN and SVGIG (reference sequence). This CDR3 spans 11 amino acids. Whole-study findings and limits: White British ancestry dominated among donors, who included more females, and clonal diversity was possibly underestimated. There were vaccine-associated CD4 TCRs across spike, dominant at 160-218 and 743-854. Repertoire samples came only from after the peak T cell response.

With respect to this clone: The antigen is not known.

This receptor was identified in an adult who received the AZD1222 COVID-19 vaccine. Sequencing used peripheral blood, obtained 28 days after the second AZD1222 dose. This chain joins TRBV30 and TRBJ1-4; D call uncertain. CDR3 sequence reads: CAWRIREKLFF. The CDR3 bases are TGTGCCTGGAGGATCAGGGAAAAACTGTTTTTT.